The sequence of this T cell receptor beta chain was determined in a study of blood T cell repertoires in COVID-19. Study details: Sample material is recorded as cDNA or gDNA derived from T cells, B-cell-depleted T cells, or PBMCs.

In the original analysis: Estimates of nucleated cell counts were drawn from the amplification of reference gene primers. Profiled with immunoSEQ multiplex PCR; TCRdb holds only in-frame clones, not every one. Clone size and the V and J calls come from that table; the DNA yielded D and trimming. The sample records about 150,000 clones, approximately 83% being singletons. Per the germline V gene, CDR1 is SEHNR and CDR2 is FQNEAQ (reference sequence). The CDR3 extends over 15 amino acids. V shed 6 bases and J shed 5 bases, with 17 bases lying between them. The chain carries TRBV7-9 and TRBJ2-1; D is possibly TRBD1 (5 bases). The clonotype comes from a man in his 70s who had recovered from COVID-19. The material sequenced was peripheral blood. The CDR3 DNA sequence: TGTGCCAGCAGAATACAGGTCGCTACGAACAATGAGCAGTTCTTC. Residues: CASRIQVATNNEQFF.